Following are 29 T cell receptor beta chains from one sample sequenced in a study of OX40 agonist ivuxolimab in advanced cancers. Clones were read by immunoSEQ multiplex PCR, and TCRdb kept only the in-frame ones, dropping some. Of about 36,000 clones listed, about 78% were seen once; the top ten hold about 13%. The specimen was CD4+ or CD8+ T cells sorted from blood, collected in a trial of the OX40 agonist ivuxolimab. These receptors were taken from an adult with an advanced solid tumor such as melanoma, head and neck, liver or kidney cancer.

The chain recombines TRBV18 with TRBJ2-3; maybe TRBD2 (7 bases). This CDR3 has 13 residues. The V gene lost 3 bases and the J gene lost 5 bases, with 9 bases spanning the gap. Germline CDR1 and CDR2: KGHSH and LQKENI. CDR3 bases: TGTGCCAGCTCACCGAGGGGGGGAGATACGCAGTATTTT. It encodes CASSPRGGDTQYF.

This rearrangement joins TRBV5-4 to TRBJ2-1, with 11 bases fitting TRBD2. V was clipped by 3 bases and J by 4 bases; unmatched bases: 6. The CDR3 length is 16 residues. Looked up from germline, CDR1 is SGHNT and CDR2 is YYREEE (reference sequence). CDR3 nucleotide sequence: TGTGCCAGCAGCTCGAGGACTAGCGGGTTTTACAATGAGCAGTTCTTC. Its translation: CASSSRTSGFYNEQFF.

The chain recombines TRBV30 with TRBJ1-2; 7 nucleotides line up with TRBD1. Germline CDR1 GTSNPN, CDR2 SVGIG (reference sequence). V lost 1 base and J lost 5; bases outside the gene matches: 7. The CDR3 extends over 14 amino acids. The CDR3 DNA is TGTGCCTGGAGTGAGGGGGCCCGGCCGTATGGCTACACCTTC. The encoded protein is CAWSEGARPYGYTF. The whole variable domain, remainder taken from reference TRBV30 and TRBJ1-2, is SQTIHQWPATLVQPVGSPLSLECTVEGTSNPNLYWYRQAAGRGLQLLFYSVGIGQISSEVPQNLSASRPQDRQFILSSKKLLLSDSGFYLCAWSEGARPYGYTFGSGTRLTVV.

DNA of the CDR3: TGTGCCAGCAGTTTAGGCCTGAGGCAGTTGGGCACAGATACGCAGTATTTT. It codes for CASSLGLRQLGTDTQYF. The chain links TRBV28 to TRBJ2-3; D uncertain. Germline CDR1 is MDHEN and CDR2 is SYDVKM. V was shortened by 2 bases and J by 1 base, with 16 bases between the two germline ends. The CDR3 has 17 amino acids. The whole variable domain, filled in from reference TRBV28 and TRBJ2-3, reads DVKVTQSSRYLVKRTGEKVFLECVQDMDHENMFWYRQDPGLGLRLIYFSYDVKMKEKGDIPEGYSVSREKKERFSLILESASTNQTSMYLCASSLGLRQLGTDTQYFGPGTRLTVL.

A note on this clone: Since a much larger clone is just one base distant, this may be a read error. The gene calls are TRBV6-1 and TRBJ1-2; the D is unclear. The germline V and J ends were trimmed by 2 bases and 2 bases, with 6 bases remaining between them. Per germline, CDR1 MNHNS and CDR2 SASEGT. The CDR3 length is 13 residues. The CDR3 reads CASSELGNYGYTF. The CDR3 DNA reads TGTGCCAGCAGTGAATTGGGGAACTATGGCTACACCTTC.

V is TRBV6-5 and J is TRBJ2-2; 7 positions agree with TRBD2. The CDR3 runs to 15 residues. The V gene end was trimmed by 8 bases and the J gene end by 5 bases; junction bases not matched to a gene: 11. Germline V gene lookup returns CDR1 MNHEY and CDR2 SVGAGI. CDR3 in amino acids: CASFPLAAPTGELFF. The CDR3 DNA is TGTGCCAGCTTTCCCCTAGCGGCCCCAACCGGGGAGCTGTTTTTT.

This rearrangement joins TRBV2 to TRBJ1-2; D is possibly TRBD1 (5 bases). The CDR3 runs 13 residues. Trimming shortened V by 5 bases and J by 8 bases, and 15 bases separated the two germline ends. Per germline, CDR1 SNHLY and CDR2 FYNNEI. In nucleotides, the CDR3 is TGTGCCAGCAGTTCCGGGACGGTCCGGGGCTACACCTTC. It yields the protein CASSSGTVRGYTF. The whole variable domain, remainder taken from reference TRBV2 and TRBJ1-2, is EPEVTQTPSHQVTQMGQEVILRCVPISNHLYFYWYRQILGQKVEFLVSFYNNEISEKSEIFDDQFSVERPDGSNFTLKIRSTKLEDSAMYFCASSSGTVRGYTFGSGTRLTVV.

The V gene is TRBV6-5, the J gene TRBJ1-2; 11 nucleotides match TRBD1. The trim removed 2 bases at V and 6 bases at J, leaving 8 bases unmatched. The CDR3 extends over 16 amino acids. CDR1 and CDR2 (germline): MNHEY, SVGAGI. The DNA for the CDR3 is TGTGCCAGCAGTTACGCCGGGACAGGGGGACAGAATGGCTACACCTTC. This codes for CASSYAGTGGQNGYTF.

The J gene is TRBJ1-6, the V gene TRBV5-1; 7 bases fit TRBD1. Germline V lookup: CDR1 SGHRS, CDR2 YFSETQ. The junction had 14 bases not matched to a gene; V was cut back by 3 bases and J by 11 bases. The CDR3 has 16 residues. The CDR3: CASSSSGDSTSPPLHF. The CDR3 DNA sequence: TGCGCCAGCAGCTCGAGTGGGGACAGCACTTCACCACCCCTCCACTTT. Filled out from reference TRBV5-1 and TRBJ1-6, the complete variable domain reads KAGVTQTPRYLIKTRGQQVTLSCSPISGHRSVSWYQQTPGQGLQFLFEYFSETQRNKGNFPGRFSGRQFSNSRSEMNVSTLELGDSALYLCASSSSGDSTSPPLHFGNGTRLTVT.

This chain uses TRBV28 with TRBJ2-7; possible D gene TRBD1, 7 bases. Germline-derived CDR1 and CDR2 are MDHEN and SYDVKM. The CDR3 extends over 14 amino acids. V dropped 2 bases and J dropped 6 bases, with 14 bases sitting between them. The CDR3 sequence is CASSLPTGRSEQYF. The CDR3 bases are TGTGCCAGCAGTTTACCGACAGGGAGGAGCGAGCAGTACTTC.

The chain combines TRBV7-9 with TRBJ2-7, with D perhaps TRBD1 or TRBD2 (5 bases each). CDR3 length: 15 residues. The V gene lost 6 bases and the J gene lost 0 bases, with 15 bases spanning the gap. Germline assignment: CDR1 SEHNR and CDR2 FQNEAQ (reference sequence). CDR3 residues: CASRAGTVSSYEQYF. The CDR3 coding sequence is TGTGCCAGCAGGGCCGGGACGGTAAGCTCCTACGAGCAGTACTTC.

The chain has TRBV29-1 and TRBJ1-1; D may be TRBD1 (5 bases). The CDR3 extends over 12 amino acids. Trimming left V 4 bases short and J 8 bases short, with 14 bases between. Per the germline V gene, CDR1 is SQVTM and CDR2 is ANQGSEA. The CDR3 DNA reads as TGCAGCGTTGCACAGCCAGGGCTGGAAGCTTTCTTT. Encoded protein: CSVAQPGLEAFF.

This clone came up once. The V call is TRBV6-4, the J call TRBJ2-2, with TRBD1 matching 7 bases. The CDR3 covers 18 residues. Germline-derived CDR1 and CDR2 are MRHNA and SNTAGT. The V gene end was trimmed by 0 bases and the J gene end by 0 bases; junction bases not matched to a gene: 7. CDR3 sequence reads: CASSDSYGGQTNTGELFF. CDR3 DNA: TGTGCCAGCAGTGACTCGTATGGGGGACAGACGAACACCGGGGAGCTGTTTTTT.

This chain uses TRBV5-6 with TRBJ2-7, with D perhaps TRBD1 (6 bases). The V end was cut by 0 bases, the J end by 4 bases, with 14 bases between. The CDR3 is 15 residues long. Germline V gives CDR1 SGHDT, CDR2 YYEEEE. CDR3 nucleotides: TGTGCCAGCAGCTTGGGGCCCAGGGGTGAGTACGAGCAGTACTTC. Its protein is CASSLGPRGEYEQYF.

On this clone itself: Different DNA sequences within this sample yield the same CDR3. The chain uses TRBV7-9 and TRBJ1-5, with D possibly matching TRBD1 (5 bases). This CDR3 is 14 amino acids long. Germline assignment: CDR1 SEHNR and CDR2 FQNEAQ (reference sequence). Trimming shortened V by 4 bases and J by 4 bases, and 11 bases separated the two germline ends. The CDR3 is CASSSTGGNQPQHF. DNA of the CDR3: TGTGCCAGCAGCTCTACCGGGGGAAATCAGCCCCAGCATTTT.

The J gene is TRBJ2-5, the V gene TRBV5-6; D possibly uses TRBD1 or TRBD2 (6 bases each). V lost 6 bases and J lost 5, with 17 bases in between. The CDR3 has 14 amino acids. Germline CDR1 SGHDT, CDR2 YYEEEE. For the CDR3, the DNA is TGTGCCAGCACCAGGGGATACGCGGGGGAGACCCAGTACTTC. Protein: CASTRGYAGETQYF.

The chain employs TRBV20-1 and TRBJ2-5; no clear D. The DNA end lines up better with TRBJ2-7; the J call may be wrong. Germline CDR1 reads DFQATT; CDR2 reads SNEGSKA (reference sequence). CDR3 length equals 11 residues. The CDR3 coding sequence is TGCAGTGCTAGGGGCAGCTACGAGCAGTACTTC. This translates into CSARGSYEQYF.

The chain joins TRBV18 to TRBJ1-5; 7 nucleotides match TRBD1. With V trimmed by 2 bases and J by 3 bases, 4 bases remained unmatched. Germline-derived CDR1 and CDR2 are KGHSH and LQKENI. The CDR3 spans 15 residues. The CDR3 sequence is CASSPNRGDNQPQHF. In nucleotides, the CDR3 is TGTGCCAGCTCACCAAACAGGGGAGACAATCAGCCCCAGCATTTT.

The V call is TRBV2, the J call TRBJ2-3, with a possible D match to TRBD2 (6 bases). The CDR3 is 14 residues long. Trimming left V 8 bases short and J 2 bases short, with 14 bases between. Germline values: CDR1 SNHLY, CDR2 FYNNEI. CDR3 region: CASPSEALTDTQYF. CDR3 DNA: TGTGCCAGCCCTAGCGAGGCCCTCACAGATACGCAGTATTTT.

This chain joins TRBV6-1 and TRBJ2-5; D gene unclear. Trimming left V 0 bases short and J 11 bases short, with 13 bases between. The CDR3 extends over 13 amino acids. The germline CDR1 and CDR2 sequences are MNHNS and SASEGT. DNA for the CDR3: TGTGCCAGCAGTGAAGCGGAGCTCTCTGAGCAGTACTTC. Amino acid sequence: CASSEAELSEQYF.

The gene calls are TRBV11-2 and TRBJ1-2; D uncertain. Germline V gene sequence: CDR1 SGHAT, CDR2 FQNNGV. V shed 5 bases and J shed 8 bases, with 9 bases lying between them. This CDR3 spans 11 amino acids. The CDR3 region has the DNA TGTGCCAGCAGCCCGGAAGTCGGCTACACCTTC. It encodes CASSPEVGYTF.

This sequence joins TRBV14 and TRBJ1-2; D unclear. The CDR3 spans 14 residues. Germline V gives CDR1 SGHDN, CDR2 FVKESK. Trimming shortened V by 4 bases and J by 8 bases, and 17 bases separated the two germline ends. The CDR3 bases are TGTGCCAGCAGCCCGCGACGAGGCTTCGGAGGCTACACCTTC. Translation: CASSPRRGFGGYTF. Filled out from reference TRBV14 and TRBJ1-2, the complete variable domain reads EAGVTQFPSHSVIEKGQTVTLRCDPISGHDNLYWYRRVMGKEIKFLLHFVKESKQDESGMPNNRFLAERTGGTYSTLKVQPAELEDSGVYFCASSPRRGFGGYTFGSGTRLTVV.

This chain joins TRBV5-4 and TRBJ2-3, with no clear D. Looked up from germline, CDR1 is SGHNT and CDR2 is YYREEE (reference sequence). This CDR3 contains 16 residues. V dropped 1 base and J dropped 2 bases, with 14 bases sitting between them. CDR3 sequence (DNA): TGTGCCAGCAGCTTGCCCGGGCCAGCAAACACAGATACGCAGTATTTT. It encodes CASSLPGPANTDTQYF.

The chain has TRBV18 and TRBJ2-6; 9 bases map to TRBD1. The CDR3 is 19 amino acids. Trimming cost V 0 bases and J 2 bases; bases outside gene matches: 8. Germline V gene data show CDR1 as KGHSH and CDR2 as LQKENI. This CDR3 reads CASSPPGQGTFTGANVLTF. In DNA, the CDR3 is TGTGCCAGCTCACCACCGGGACAGGGAACATTTACTGGGGCCAACGTCCTGACTTTC.

This chain joins TRBV18 and TRBJ1-1; possible D gene TRBD1, 5 bases. Germline V gives CDR1 KGHSH, CDR2 LQKENI. The CDR3 length is 14 residues. V gave up 1 base and J gave up 3 bases, with 9 bases separating them. The CDR3 DNA reads as TGTGCCAGCTCACCACAGGGGAGTGACACTGAAGCTTTCTTT. Its protein product is CASSPQGSDTEAFF.

The rearrangement uses TRBV11-1 and TRBJ2-3; D not certain. This CDR3 has 11 amino acids. V lost 7 bases and J lost 4, with 6 bases in between. The V gene's germline CDR1 is SGHAT and CDR2 FQDESV (reference sequence). The CDR3 DNA is TGTGCCAGCACCCGGGCAGATACGCAGTATTTT. Its protein product is CASTRADTQYF.

The J gene is TRBJ1-1, the V gene TRBV7-8, with D perhaps TRBD1 (5 bases). V shed 2 bases and J shed 4 bases, with 11 bases lying between them. The germline V gene encodes CDR1 SGHVS and CDR2 FQNEAQ. The CDR3 runs 14 residues. The CDR3 sequence: CASSLQEGSTEAFF. DNA for the CDR3: TGTGCCAGCAGCTTACAGGAGGGGAGCACTGAAGCTTTCTTT.

This clone was found a few times. V usage is TRBV6-5 and J usage is TRBJ1-6; D call uncertain. The V end was cut by 4 bases, the J end by 7 bases, with 17 bases between. Germline V gives CDR1 MNHEY, CDR2 SVGAGI. The CDR3 is 16 residues long. The DNA of the CDR3 is TGTGCCAGCAGTTCCATATTACGGGGTGGGAATTCACCCCTCCACTTT. Encoded protein: CASSSILRGGNSPLHF.

The gene calls are TRBV9 and TRBJ2-5, with a weak D call TRBD2 (7 bases). The J call may be in error: the DNA end matches TRBJ2-7 better. The length of the CDR3 is 16 residues. Per germline, CDR1 SGDLS and CDR2 YYNGEE. CDR3 loop: CASSEGIGGVSYEQYF. CDR3 DNA sequence: TGTGCCAGCAGCGAAGGGATAGGGGGGGTTTCCTACGAGCAGTACTTC.